These 10 T cell receptor beta chains were all obtained from the same sample, sequenced in a study of T cell changes during pregnancy in multiple sclerosis. TCRdb's copy holds only in-frame clones and misses some; the assay was immunoSEQ multiplex PCR. The sample lists tens of thousands of clones; roughly 92% were seen once. Sample: peripheral blood, taken in the second trimester of pregnancy. These receptors all come from a female donor with multiple sclerosis, enrolled in a pregnancy study.

The chain is built from TRBV7-8 and TRBJ1-2; the D is unclear. The CDR3 covers 18 residues. The germline V gene has CDR1 SGHVS and CDR2 FQNEAQ. Trimming cost V 5 bases and J 0 bases, with 22 bases left between them. The CDR3 sequence: CASSHPPELDIANYGYTF. CDR3 DNA: TGTGCCAGCAGCCACCCCCCGGAACTTGACATAGCTAACTATGGCTACACCTTC. Using reference TRBV7-8 and TRBJ1-2 for the parts outside the CDR3, the full variable domain is GAGVSQSPRYKVAKRGQDVALRCDPISGHVSLFWYQQALGQGPEFLTYFQNEAQLDKSGLPSDRFFAERPEGSVSTLKIQRTQQEDSAVYLCASSHPPELDIANYGYTFGSGTRLTVV.

The chain joins TRBV18 to TRBJ2-7; tentatively, D is TRBD1 (6 bases). The V end was cut by 2 bases, the J end by 0 bases, with 14 bases between. The CDR3 has 16 residues. CDR1 is KGHSH, CDR2 LQKENI, per germline. The CDR3: CASSPLGQKPSYEQYF. In DNA, the CDR3 is TGTGCCAGCTCACCATTAGGACAGAAGCCCTCCTACGAGCAGTACTTC.

V is TRBV29-1 and J is TRBJ1-2; the D gene is possibly TRBD1 (5 bases). Germline CDR1 SQVTM, CDR2 ANQGSEA. The CDR3 has 13 residues. Deletions cut 1 base from V and 5 bases from J, with 11 bases between. The CDR3 sequence: CSVEGGAGYGYTF. The CDR3, as DNA: TGCAGCGTTGAAGGCGGGGCAGGGTATGGCTACACCTTC.

The chain recombines TRBV5-6 with TRBJ2-7; possibly TRBD1 for D (6 bases). This CDR3 contains 15 residues. Trimming left V 4 bases short and J 7 bases short, with 21 bases between. Germline V CDR1 and CDR2: SGHDT, YYEEEE. The CDR3 DNA reads TGTGCCAGCAGCACGGACAGACAGGACGCACAGGAGCAGTACTTC. Translation: CASSTDRQDAQEQYF.

The genes are TRBV25-1 and TRBJ2-1; D gene uncertain. The CDR3 consists of 12 residues. Per germline, CDR1 MGHDK and CDR2 SYGVNS. Trimming shortened V by 3 bases and J by 11 bases, and 11 bases separated the two germline ends. The CDR3 region has the DNA TGTGCCAGCAGTGATCCGGTTAAACAGCAGTTCTTC. As protein: CASSDPVKQQFF.

This chain links TRBV5-1 with TRBJ2-7; a weak D match, TRBD2 (6 bases). Trimming took 0 bases from V and 7 from J, leaving 20 bases between them. The CDR3 has 16 amino acids. Per germline, CDR1 SGHRS and CDR2 YFSETQ. The CDR3 region has the DNA TGCGCCAGCAGCTTGGCCGGGAGTCCCACGCCGAGAGAGCAGTACTTC. Its translation: CASSLAGSPTPREQYF.

The chain recombines TRBV7-9 with TRBJ2-1; 8 positions match TRBD2. The V segment lost 1 base and the J segment 7 bases; nucleotides outside the gene matches: 6. The CDR3 is 15 amino acids. Germline-derived CDR1 and CDR2 are SEHNR and FQNEAQ (reference sequence). Here the CDR3 DNA reads TGTGCCAGCAGCTTAGGCGGGGGGACACCGAATGAGCAGTTCTTC. This encodes CASSLGGGTPNEQFF.

The gene calls are TRBV4-3 and TRBJ1-2; D gene ambiguous. CDR1 is LGHNA, CDR2 YSLEER, per germline. Trimming pared 0 bases from V and 6 bases from J, leaving 14 bases between. The CDR3 spans 15 residues. CDR3 DNA sequence: TGCGCCAGCAGCCAAGAAATAGCACAACACGATGGCTACACCTTC. This gives the protein CASSQEIAQHDGYTF.

The CDR3 region has the DNA TGTGCCATGAGCGGGGTAGGGTCCGGGGAGCTGTTTTTT. Protein: CAMSGVGSGELFF. The chain employs TRBV25-1 and TRBJ2-2; 7 bases align to TRBD2. Germline V gene lookup returns CDR1 MGHDK and CDR2 SYGVNS. V was pared by 10 bases and J by 6 bases, with 8 bases of the junction left unmatched. The CDR3 runs 13 residues.

This rearrangement joins TRBV7-6 to TRBJ2-2; the D gene is possibly TRBD2 (6 bases). Germline-derived CDR1 and CDR2 are SGHVS and FNYEAQ. V dropped 5 bases and J dropped 6 bases, with 7 bases sitting between them. This CDR3 region has 12 residues. The CDR3 region is CASSPGAGELFF. The CDR3, as DNA: TGTGCCAGCAGCCCGGGGGCCGGGGAGCTGTTTTTT.